This T cell receptor (beta chain) was documented in a study of CXCR3-negative and CXCR3-positive naive CD8 T cells (dated by TCRdb to about 2019). At the level of the whole study: Approximately 140 million TRB reads were obtained in total, roughly 1.5 +/- 0.3 million reads per library. Diversity and physicochemical repertoire analyses covered about a dozen donors pooled from two independent experiments. TRBV-TRBJ cluster analysis included naive subsets from roughly 5 donors and memory cells from 3 donors. Points the paper makes about the study in general: Within the same donor, TRBV-TRBJ usage looked similar between naive CXCR3-negative and CXCR3-positive cells, but memory cells had distinct patterns. Repertoire diversity was comparably high in both naive subsets but much lower in memory CD8+ T cells. Compared with CXCR3-negative naive cells, CXCR3-positive naive cells had TRB CDR3s with higher hydrophobicity (lower Kidera factor 4), lower energy, and higher strength and volume indices. Because surface CD5, which has been linked to self-reactivity in mice, was comparable between naive subsets, TCR interaction strength was also inferred from TRB CDR3 physicochemical properties. Freshly isolated PBMCs were used for most assays because CXCR3 expression partially decreased after cryopreservation.

In regard to this clonotype: Its antigen specificity is not known.

For every CD8+ T cell subset, around 300,000 cells were flow-sorted straight into RLT lysis buffer, and each subset was sorted in triplicate. To exclude memory contaminants, naive CD8+ T cells were stringently defined as CD45RO-CCR7+CD27+CD95-. Using standard density gradient centrifugation, peripheral blood mononuclear cells were isolated from buffy coats. Naive CXCR3-negative and CXCR3-positive CD8+ T cells were flow-sorted using a FACSAria III. Total RNA was extracted from sorted cells with an RNeasy Mini Kit. CDR1 is given as SGHRS and CDR2 as YFSETQ, both from the germline V gene. The CDR3, from cysteine to phenylalanine, totals 16 residues. No nucleotide data were recorded. Sequencing relied on a NextSeq 550. The Human TCR Profiling Kit (MiLaboratory) was used to make UMI-labeled 5' RACE TRB cDNA libraries. The full amount of extracted RNA was used for cDNA synthesis, and the full amount of resulting cDNA was used for PCR amplification. Libraries were prepared in parallel with an identical number of PCR cycles. The study's processing was this. About 54,000 +/- 9,700 unique UMI-labeled TRB cDNA molecules per library were extracted with MIGEC and MiXCR, with at least two reads per UMI required. An average of roughly 40,000 +/- 10,000 functional in-frame TRB CDR3 nucleotide clonotypes without stop codons was found per library. After downsampling to 5000 UMI-labeled TRB molecules per sample, diversity metrics, including normalized Shannon-Wiener and Chao1, were computed in VDJtools. Clonotype-size-weighted physicochemical properties of the central five CDR3 residues (interaction energy, strength, volume and Kidera factor 4) were computed in VDJtools. One entry per CDR3 protein sequence results from the TCRdb reprocessing of the reads, with DNA left out. The V and J calls were not made by the authors but by TCRdb's processing. The table kept for this sample lists over 55,000 distinct CDR3 sequences. In total, the top ten clones hold over 4% of the sample.

The sample consisted of naive CXCR3+ CD8+ T cells from blood. Explained via the paper, the cell subset or site label denotes: CD45RO-CCR7+CD27+CD95- naive CD8+ T cells expressing CXCR3 (TNR3+). The sequence derives from a human donor in good health. Some clones in this sample may be carry-over from other donors' samples. The chain couples TRBV5-1 to TRBJ2-7; TCRdb's assignment of TRBD1 cannot be checked, as there is no DNA. The CDR3 region has the sequence CASSLGVTGDPYEQYF.